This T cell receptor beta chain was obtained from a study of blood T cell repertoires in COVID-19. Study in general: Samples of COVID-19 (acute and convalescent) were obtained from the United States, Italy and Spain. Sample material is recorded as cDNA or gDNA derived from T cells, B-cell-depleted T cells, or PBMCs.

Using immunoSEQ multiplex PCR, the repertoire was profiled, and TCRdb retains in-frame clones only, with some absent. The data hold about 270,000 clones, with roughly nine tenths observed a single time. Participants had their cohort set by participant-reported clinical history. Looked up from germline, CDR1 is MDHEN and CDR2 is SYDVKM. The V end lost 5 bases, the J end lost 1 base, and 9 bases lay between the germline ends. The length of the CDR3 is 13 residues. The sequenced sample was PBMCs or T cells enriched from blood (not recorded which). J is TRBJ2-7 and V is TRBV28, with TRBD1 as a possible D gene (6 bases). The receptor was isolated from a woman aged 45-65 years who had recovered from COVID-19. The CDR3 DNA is TGTGCCAGCAGTAACAGGGTTTCCTACGAGCAGTACTTC. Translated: CASSNRVSYEQYF.